This passage covers 28 T cell receptor beta chains from one sample sequenced in a study of cytomegalovirus exposure and HLA in healthy donors. The study ran its PCR with 60 Vbeta and 13 Jbeta primers. Repertoires were generated with immunoSEQ multiplex PCR, while TCRdb's copy carries only in-frame clones and drops some. Of around 140,000 clones listed, approximately 60% were seen once; the top ten hold roughly 2.5%. The sample taken for sequencing was PBMCs. These receptors were collected from a woman aged 35 to 49 in good health and CMV-seronegative.

J is TRBJ2-1 and V is TRBV5-1, with 7 nucleotides matching TRBD2. Germline lookup yields CDR1 SGHRS and CDR2 YFSETQ. This CDR3 spans 15 amino acids. The ends lost 0 bases at V and 8 bases at J; junction bases unmatched: 8. CDR3 residues: CASSLVAGREDEQFF. CDR3 bases: TGCGCCAGCAGCTTGGTTGCAGGGAGGGAAGATGAGCAGTTCTTC.

The rearrangement joins TRBV18 to TRBJ2-3; TRBD2 might be the D (6 bases). The CDR3 sequence is 14 residues long. Trimming took 5 bases from V and 2 from J, leaving 11 bases between them. Germline V gene lookup returns CDR1 KGHSH and CDR2 LQKENI. As DNA, the CDR3 is TGTGCCAGCTCAACGTCTAGCGCCACAGATACGCAGTATTTT. It yields the protein CASSTSSATDTQYF.

The chain employs TRBV2 and TRBJ1-2, with TRBD1 matching over 10 bases. CDR3 length: 16 residues. V gave up 6 bases and J gave up 5 bases; unmatched junction bases: 12. Germline V gene lookup returns CDR1 SNHLY and CDR2 FYNNEI. In DNA form, the CDR3 reads TGTGCCAGCAGGGAGGGGACAGGGGATTTTGGATATGGCTACACCTTC. Its translation: CASREGTGDFGYGYTF.

This clone was counted a few times. V and J are TRBV10-3 and TRBJ2-1; TRBD2 aligns across 13 bases. Germline V CDR1 and CDR2: ENHRY, SYGVKD. V was pared by 6 bases and J by 8 bases, with 13 bases of the junction left unmatched. The CDR3 totals 17 residues. The DNA for the CDR3 is TGTGCCATCAGCGACGGGACTAGCGGGGCCCTCGTAGATGAGCAGTTCTTC. It codes for CAISDGTSGALVDEQFF.

This chain uses TRBV6-6 with TRBJ2-2; 7 bases match TRBD1. Germline V gene data show CDR1 as MNHNY and CDR2 as SVGAGI (reference sequence). V was clipped by 5 bases and J by 9 bases; unmatched bases: 6. The CDR3 consists of 13 residues. CDR3 DNA sequence: TGTGCCAGCAGTCCAAACAGGGGCCGGGAGCTGTTTTTT. The encoded protein is CASSPNRGRELFF.

The chain has TRBV27 and TRBJ1-2; weak D call: TRBD1 (6 bases). Deletions cut 2 bases from V and 6 bases from J, with 16 bases between. The CDR3 runs to 15 residues. Germline values: CDR1 MNHEY, CDR2 SMNVEV (reference sequence). The CDR3 coding sequence is TGTGCCAGCAGTTTAGGAGAAGACAGGATTAATGGCTACACCTTC. Protein product: CASSLGEDRINGYTF.

This clone has just a few counts. As DNA, the CDR3 is TGCAGCGTTGCAGGGGCGGGTGAGACCCAGTACTTC. Translated: CSVAGAGETQYF. The rearrangement joins TRBV29-1 to TRBJ2-5; TRBD1 is a possible D gene (6 bases). Germline loops: CDR1 SQVTM, CDR2 ANQGSEA. The CDR3 length is 12 residues. V gave up 4 bases and J gave up 5 bases, with 11 bases separating them.

The rearrangement links TRBV5-1 to TRBJ1-3, with D perhaps matching TRBD1 (5 bases). The CDR3 extends over 17 amino acids. Trimming cost V 6 bases and J 0 bases, with 19 bases left between them. Germline assignment: CDR1 SGHRS and CDR2 YFSETQ. CDR3: CASIDLRGRASGNTIYF. The CDR3, as DNA: TGCGCCAGCATCGATCTTCGTGGCAGGGCCTCTGGAAACACCATATATTTT.

J is TRBJ2-1 and V is TRBV19, with 11 bases fitting TRBD2. CDR3 size: 16 residues. Germline CDR1 LNHDA, CDR2 SQIVND (reference sequence). With 3 bases clipped from V and 6 bases from J, the junction kept 7 bases outside the gene matches. The DNA of the CDR3 is TGTGCCAGTAGTATGGGAGAGGGGACTAGCGGCAATGAGCAGTTCTTC. It is translated as CASSMGEGTSGNEQFF. The variable domain in full, with the rest retrieved from reference TRBV19 and TRBJ2-1, is DGGITQSPKYLFRKEGQNVTLSCEQNLNHDAMYWYRQDPGQGLRLIYYSQIVNDFQKGDIAEGYSVSREKKESFPLTVTSAQKNPTAFYLCASSMGEGTSGNEQFFGPGTRLTVL.

The V gene is TRBV5-6, the J gene TRBJ2-7; no firm D call. Per germline, CDR1 SGHDT and CDR2 YYEEEE. The CDR3 covers 13 residues. V shed 1 base and J shed 2 bases, with 7 bases lying between them. This CDR3 reads CASSLPSTYEQYF. The CDR3 nucleotides read TGTGCCAGCAGCTTGCCCAGTACCTACGAGCAGTACTTC. Filled out from reference TRBV5-6 and TRBJ2-7, the complete variable domain reads DAGVTQSPTHLIKTRGQQVTLRCSPKSGHDTVSWYQQALGQGPQFIFQYYEEEERQRGNFPDRFSGHQFPNYSSELNVNALLLGDSALYLCASSLPSTYEQYFGPGTRLTVT.

The rearrangement joins TRBV7-3 to TRBJ2-7, with D perhaps assigned TRBD1 or TRBD2 (5 bases each). The germline CDR1 and CDR2 sequences are SGHTA and FQGTGA. The CDR3 contains 15 residues. V dropped 5 bases and J dropped 2 bases, with 16 bases sitting between them. CDR3 residues: CASSLSGGAAYEQYF. The DNA of the CDR3 is TGTGCCAGCAGCCTAAGCGGTGGGGCGGCCTACGAGCAGTACTTC.

This clone has just one count. This sequence joins TRBV28 and TRBJ2-3; 10 bases map to TRBD2. Germline assignment: CDR1 MDHEN and CDR2 SYDVKM. V was pared by 6 bases and J by 1 base, with 4 bases of the junction left unmatched. The CDR3 extends over 15 amino acids. The CDR3 loop is CASRSLAGGTDTQYF. In DNA form, the CDR3 reads TGTGCCAGCAGGTCCCTAGCGGGGGGCACAGATACGCAGTATTTT.

The genes are TRBV6-1 and TRBJ1-2; 12 bases are a match to TRBD1. Germline values: CDR1 MNHNS, CDR2 SASEGT. Trimming at V came to 6 bases and at J to 7 bases, leaving 3 bases not matched to a gene. The CDR3 has 13 residues. The CDR3 DNA reads as TGTGCCAGCAGGGGACAGGGGGCGCGTGGCTACACCTTC. Its translation: CASRGQGARGYTF.

A single count supports this clone. This chain links TRBV7-2 with TRBJ2-3, with D possibly matching TRBD2 (7 bases). Deletions cut 1 base from V and 3 bases from J, with 11 bases between. Per the germline V gene, CDR1 is SGHTA and CDR2 is FQGNSA. CDR3 length equals 15 residues. The CDR3 sequence is CASSLGGGATDTQYF. The CDR3 DNA is TGTGCCAGCAGCTTAGGAGGGGGGGCGACAGATACGCAGTATTTT.

The chain is built from TRBV15 and TRBJ1-5, with a tentative D call TRBD1 (6 bases). The germline V gene has CDR1 LNHNV and CDR2 YYDKDF (reference sequence). The ends were cut back, 0 bases at V and 1 base at J, with 7 bases in the middle. This CDR3 region has 15 residues. The CDR3 sequence is CATSRDRGSNQPQHF. The CDR3, as DNA: TGTGCCACCAGCAGAGACAGGGGAAGCAATCAGCCCCAGCATTTT.

The genes are TRBV30 and TRBJ2-1; TRBD2 matches at 7 bases. Germline lookup yields CDR1 GTSNPN and CDR2 SVGIG (reference sequence). This CDR3 has 14 amino acids. V was clipped by 4 bases and J by 0 bases; unmatched bases: 3. DNA of the CDR3: TGTGCCTGGACGCGCGGGAGCTCCTACAATGAGCAGTTCTTC. The encoded protein is CAWTRGSSYNEQFF.

The genes are TRBV19 and TRBJ1-2; TRBD1 matches 11 bases. Germline V CDR1 and CDR2: LNHDA, SQIVND (reference sequence). Losses at the gene ends were 6 bases for V and 4 bases for J; bases not matched to a gene: 7. This CDR3 is 15 amino acids long. As DNA, the CDR3 is TGTGCCAGTAGGGGGACAGGGGGTAACCTCTATGGCTACACCTTC. Protein: CASRGTGGNLYGYTF.

In this sample, this clone turned up a few times. The rearrangement uses TRBV2 and TRBJ1-5; weak D call: TRBD1 (6 bases). The CDR3 extends over 13 amino acids. V was shortened by 8 bases and J by 7 bases, with 15 bases between the two germline ends. CDR1 is SNHLY, CDR2 FYNNEI, per germline. This CDR3 is CASRHRARQPQHF. Here the CDR3 DNA reads TGTGCCAGCCGTCACAGGGCCAGGCAGCCCCAGCATTTT.

The chain recombines TRBV9 with TRBJ2-3, with D possibly being TRBD1 (7 bases). CDR1 SGDLS and CDR2 YYNGEE come from the germline V gene. V shed 0 bases and J shed 3 bases, with 20 bases lying between them. The CDR3 consists of 18 residues. The CDR3 protein is CASSVGGGGRGRTDTQYF. The CDR3 DNA is TGTGCCAGCAGCGTAGGGGGAGGAGGCAGGGGGAGAACAGATACGCAGTATTTT.

This rearrangement joins TRBV11-2 to TRBJ2-3, with 11 bases matching TRBD2. The J segment lost 2 bases and the V segment lost 5 bases, leaving 9 bases of the junction unmatched. This CDR3 has 17 residues. CDR1 and CDR2 (germline): SGHAT, FQNNGV. CDR3 nucleotide sequence: TGTGCCAGCAGCCCGGCCGGGACTAGCGGACCCACAGATACGCAGTATTTT. As protein: CASSPAGTSGPTDTQYF.

In its sample, this clone was seen a few times. This chain connects TRBV30 to TRBJ1-5; TRBD1 is a possible D gene (6 bases). The germline CDR1 and CDR2 sequences are GTSNPN and SVGIG (reference sequence). The V gene lost 3 bases and the J gene lost 2 bases, with 20 bases spanning the gap. This CDR3 has 17 amino acids. The CDR3 here is CAWSPEPGELGNQPQHF. Here the CDR3 DNA reads TGTGCCTGGAGCCCGGAACCAGGGGAGCTCGGCAATCAGCCCCAGCATTTT.

This clone was detected only a few times. The V gene is TRBV6-1, the J gene TRBJ2-5, with 9 bases lining up with TRBD2. This CDR3 has 14 amino acids. The germline gives CDR1 MNHNS, CDR2 SASEGT. V shed 8 bases, J shed 4 bases, and the junction held 8 bases outside the gene matches. The CDR3, as DNA: TGTGCCAGCGGGGGCGGGGGGGCCATAGAGACCCAGTACTTC. Protein: CASGGGGAIETQYF.

CDR3 amino acids: CASSTSGYNEQFF. As DNA, the CDR3 is TGTGCCAGCAGTACTAGCGGGTACAATGAGCAGTTCTTC. The J gene is TRBJ2-1, the V gene TRBV6-5; TRBD2 agrees at 9 bases. The CDR3 covers 13 residues. The ends lost 5 bases at V and 4 bases at J; junction bases unmatched: 0. The germline V gene encodes CDR1 MNHEY and CDR2 SVGAGI.

V and J are TRBV7-2 and TRBJ1-1; 8 nucleotides align to TRBD1. Losses at the gene ends were 5 bases for V and 0 bases for J; bases not matched to a gene: 5. Germline V CDR1 and CDR2: SGHTA, FQGNSA. This CDR3 is 15 amino acids long. The CDR3: CASSVAGGMNTEAFF. DNA for the CDR3: TGTGCCAGCAGCGTTGCAGGGGGCATGAACACTGAAGCTTTCTTT.

This clone was counted a few times. Written as DNA, the CDR3 is TGTGCCGTACTCTCTAGCGGGGGCTACGAGCAGTACTTC. It is translated as CAVLSSGGYEQYF. This sequence joins TRBV10-3 and TRBJ2-7; 10 bases match TRBD2. J was trimmed by 3 bases and V by 11 bases; bases with no gene match: 7. Germline V gene data show CDR1 as ENHRY and CDR2 as SYGVKD. The CDR3 has 13 amino acids.

The chain employs TRBV2 and TRBJ2-1; D perhaps matches TRBD2 (5 bases). V lost 3 bases and J lost 2, with 8 bases in between. The germline CDR1 and CDR2 sequences are SNHLY and FYNNEI. This CDR3 has 14 residues. The CDR3 region has the DNA TGTGCCAGCAGTGAGAGGGCACCCTACAATGAGCAGTTCTTC. Amino acid sequence: CASSERAPYNEQFF. Full variable domain (rest looked up from reference TRBV2 and TRBJ2-1): EPEVTQTPSHQVTQMGQEVILRCVPISNHLYFYWYRQILGQKVEFLVSFYNNEISEKSEIFDDQFSVERPDGSNFTLKIRSTKLEDSAMYFCASSERAPYNEQFFGPGTRLTVL.

The chain recombines TRBV5-1 with TRBJ2-7; 7 nucleotides align to TRBD2. This CDR3 contains 14 residues. J was trimmed by 2 bases and V by 1 base; bases with no gene match: 3. Germline lookup yields CDR1 SGHRS and CDR2 YFSETQ. The CDR3 sequence is CASSLQRGPYEQYF. DNA for the CDR3: TGCGCCAGCAGCTTGCAGCGGGGACCCTACGAGCAGTACTTC.

The chain carries TRBV9 and TRBJ1-6; D unresolved. Germline V gene lookup returns CDR1 SGDLS and CDR2 YYNGEE. Trimming stripped 4 bases from V and 4 bases from J, with 9 bases between. The CDR3 length is 14 residues. CDR3 protein: CASSSTPYNSPLHF. The DNA of the CDR3 is TGTGCCAGCAGCTCGACACCTTATAATTCACCCCTCCACTTT.